This T cell receptor (beta chain) originates from a study of T cells after yellow fever vaccination. At the level of the study: Fractions of low cell number were prepared using SMART-Seq v4 Ultra Low Input. Study-level findings and limits: Though weaker, the secondary response peaked faster, on day 5 versus 15.

This clonotype was observed a handful of times. Its antigen is unidentified. The CDR3 extends over 15 amino acids. Germline CDR1 and CDR2: DFQATT and SNEGSKA (reference sequence). J gave up 4 bases and V 6 bases, and 11 bases lay outside the gene matches. TCRdb processed the 5' RACE reads anew with MiXCR; each CDR3 protein has one entry. The sample carries some 670,000 distinct CDR3 sequences, 9% to 15% recorded once. This clonotype was obtained from a man aged 25 to 40 who received the YFV17D yellow fever vaccine. This rearrangement joins TRBV20-1 to TRBJ2-2, with 7 bases fitting TRBD2. The material was PBMCs, obtained on the day of the yellow fever booster vaccination. CDR3 amino acids: CSARGLGLGTGELFF. The CDR3, as DNA: TGCAGTGCCCGAGGACTAGGGTTGGGCACCGGGGAGCTGTTTTTT.